Listed below are T cell receptor beta chains from one sample, sequenced in a study of T cells in Graves' hyperthyroidism and ophthalmopathy. TCRdb fed the multiplex PCR reads into MiXCR, producing one record per CDR3 protein. The sample shows some 350,000 distinct CDR3 sequences, about a fifth of them seen only once. The specimen was blood. All receptors come from a woman aged 18-35 years with Graves' hyperthyroidism. Each CDR3 is given with its conserved first and last residue. Each record gives: clone size, D gene, J gene, V gene, CDR3 DNA, CDR3 protein. A D gene is named only where the DNA matches it firmly. Rows give clone size only sometimes, using once, few, many, or a class for an expanded clone.

>many|.|TRBJ1-1|TRBV11-2
TGTGCCAGCAGCTGGGGGGTACAGTCTGCTTTCTTT
CASSWGVQSAFF
>.|.|TRBJ1-3|TRBV6-5
TGTGCCAGCAGGTTACACAGTTTACCCTCTGGAAACACCATATATTTT
CASRLHSLPSGNTIYF
>many|.|TRBJ2-7|TRBV12-3/TRBV12-4
TGTGCCAGCAGCAAAGGGTCGGTCGGCACAATCTCCTACGAGCAGTACTTC
CASSKGSVGTISYEQYF
>many|TRBD1|TRBJ2-7|TRBV12-3/TRBV12-4
TGTGCCAGCAGTGACGGACAGGGCACCTACGAGCAGTACTTC
CASSDGQGTYEQYF
>many|TRBD1|TRBJ2-5|TRBV5-6
TGTGCCAGCAGTTGGGACAGCCAAGAGACCCAGTACTTC
CASSWDSQETQYF
>many|.|TRBJ2-7|TRBV20-1
TGCAGTGCTAGGCTTACGGGCAGGGACGAGCAGTACTTC
CSARLTGRDEQYF
>.|TRBD2|TRBJ2-5|TRBV19
TGTGCCAGTAGACCGGGACTAGCATTAGGAGAGACCCAGTACTTC
CASRPGLALGETQYF
>.|TRBD1|TRBJ1-3|TRBV10-3
TGTGCCATCAGAAGTACGGGACAGGCGTCCTCTGGAAACACCATATATTTT
CAIRSTGQASSGNTIYF
>.|TRBD1|TRBJ1-2|TRBV13
TGTGCCAGCAGCTCTCGGGACAGCGAAAACCTATGGGGCTACACCTTC
CASSSRDSENLWGYTF
>.|.|TRBJ1-3|TRBV12-3/TRBV12-4
TGTGCCAGCAGTGCTCGGGCCCCCCGGGGAAACACCATATATTTT
CASSARAPRGNTIYF
>many|.|TRBJ2-2|TRBV12-3/TRBV12-4
TGTGCCAGCAGTTCCAATACGGACACCGGGGAGCTGTTTTTT
CASSSNTDTGELFF
>few|.|TRBJ2-2|TRBV7-2
TGTGCCAGCAGCATCCCTCAGGCGGTCACCGGGGAGCTGTTTTTT
CASSIPQAVTGELFF
>many|TRBD1|TRBJ1-5|TRBV12-3/TRBV12-4
TGTGCCAGCAACCTCTCAGGGGGGGTGCTTGCGCCCCAGCATTTT
CASNLSGGVLAPQHF
>many|TRBD1|TRBJ2-5|TRBV24-1
TGTGCCACCAGTGATTCCGCGACAGGGGCGCAAGAGACCCAGTACTTC
CATSDSATGAQETQYF
>many|TRBD1|TRBJ2-2|TRBV6-2/TRBV6-3
TGTGCCAGCAGACATAACCGGGACAGCTTGACCGGGGAGCTGTTTTTT
CASRHNRDSLTGELFF
>once|.|TRBJ2-2|TRBV4-1
TGCGCCAGCAGCCAAGATTGGGCGTCAGCGAACACCGGGGAGCTGTTTTTT
CASSQDWASANTGELFF
>many|TRBD2|TRBJ2-7|TRBV5-1
TGCGCCAGCAGCTTGGGGGGACTAAATAGTGTAGCCTACTCCTACGAGCAGTACTTC
CASSLGGLNSVAYSYEQYF
>few|.|TRBJ2-2|TRBV19
TGTGCCAGTAGTATAACCGGGGACACCGGGGAGCTGTTTTTT
CASSITGDTGELFF
>.|TRBD2|TRBJ2-5|TRBV6-5
TGTGCCAGCAGTTACGGGCGGGGGGGCCAAGAGACCCAGTACTTC
CASSYGRGGQETQYF
>many|.|TRBJ1-5|TRBV7-8
TGTGCCAGCAGCTTTGGAGGGGATCAGCCCCAGCATTTT
CASSFGGDQPQHF
>.|.|TRBJ2-5|TRBV12-3/TRBV12-4
TGTGCCAGCAGCCCACCTGGGAAGCGCCAGAGTCGGTACTTC
CASSPPGKRQSRYF
>many|.|TRBJ1-5|TRBV19
TGTGCCAGTAGTATTCAGGCCAATCAGCCCCAGCATTTT
CASSIQANQPQHF
>many|.|TRBJ2-7|TRBV12-3/TRBV12-4
TGTGCCAGCAGTTTAGACGCCCTGAGGACCTACGAGCAGTACTTC
CASSLDALRTYEQYF
>.|.|TRBJ1-5|TRBV12-3/TRBV12-4
TGTGCCAGCACCCAGGAAGGGTATAGCAATCAGCCCCAGCATTTT
CASTQEGYSNQPQHF